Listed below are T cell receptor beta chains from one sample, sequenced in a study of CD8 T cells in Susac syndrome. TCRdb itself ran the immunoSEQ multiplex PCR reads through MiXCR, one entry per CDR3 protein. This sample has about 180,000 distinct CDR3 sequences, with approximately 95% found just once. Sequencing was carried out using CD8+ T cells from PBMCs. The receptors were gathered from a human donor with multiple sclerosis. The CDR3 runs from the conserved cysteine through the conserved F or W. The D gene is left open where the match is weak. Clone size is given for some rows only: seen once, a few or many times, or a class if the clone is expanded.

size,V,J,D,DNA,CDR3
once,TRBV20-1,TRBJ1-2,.,TGCAGTGCTAGAGAGGTCTATGGCTACACCTTC,CSAREVYGYTF
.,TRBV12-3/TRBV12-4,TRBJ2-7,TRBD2,TGTGCCAGCAGTACCTGGACTAGCGGCGCCTACGAGCAGTACTTC,CASSTWTSGAYEQYF
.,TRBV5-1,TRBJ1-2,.,TGCGCCAGCAGCTTGATTCATGGGGGCTATGGCTACACCTTC,CASSLIHGGYGYTF
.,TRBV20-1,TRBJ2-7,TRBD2,TGCAGTGCTAGAGGCGGGAGGAATTTCATCTACGAGCAGTACTTC,CSARGGRNFIYEQYF
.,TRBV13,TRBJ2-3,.,TGTGCCAGCAGCCTACTGTCGGCGAGCGGGGATACGCAGTATTTT,CASSLLSASGDTQYF
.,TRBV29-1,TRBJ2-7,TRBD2,TGCAGCGTCTCGGCGGGAGGCTACGAGCAGTACTTC,CSVSAGGYEQYF
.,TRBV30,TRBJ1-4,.,TGTGCCTGGAATATGGGGAGTGGTGAAAAACTGTTTTTT,CAWNMGSGEKLFF
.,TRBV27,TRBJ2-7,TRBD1,TGTGCCAGCAGCCGGGACAGGGCCCTCCCCGAGCAGTACTTC,CASSRDRALPEQYF
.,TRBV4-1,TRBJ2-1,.,TGCGCCAGCAGCCAAGTGCCCCCCGGGACGTTGGCCTATGAGCAGTTCTTC,CASSQVPPGTLAYEQFF
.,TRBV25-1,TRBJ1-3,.,TGTGCCAGCAGTGGAGAGGAAGTCCCTGGAAACACCATATATTTT,CASSGEEVPGNTIYF
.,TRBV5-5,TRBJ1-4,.,TGTGCCAGCAGCCCAGGTGGGAGTGAAAAACTGTTTTTT,CASSPGGSEKLFF
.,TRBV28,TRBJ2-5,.,TGTGCCAGCAGTCCCGGGACCTCGAAAGAGACCCAGTACTTC,CASSPGTSKETQYF
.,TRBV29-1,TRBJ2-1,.,TGCAGCGTTGATGAGACTGCCGGAGCCTACAATGAGCAGTTCTTC,CSVDETAGAYNEQFF
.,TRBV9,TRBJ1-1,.,TGTGCCAGCAGCGCTGGAGAGGGGGAAGCTTTCTTT,CASSAGEGEAFF
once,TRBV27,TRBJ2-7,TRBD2,TGTGCCAGCAGCTTAGGGACTAGCGGGAGGGACGAGCAGTACTTC,CASSLGTSGRDEQYF
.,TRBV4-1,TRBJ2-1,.,TGCGCCAGCAGCCCGCCAGGGGCCAATGAGCAGTTCTTC,CASSPPGANEQFF
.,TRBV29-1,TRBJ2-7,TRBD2,TGCAGCGTTCTAAACCAGCGGGATACCTACGAGCAGTACTTC,CSVLNQRDTYEQYF
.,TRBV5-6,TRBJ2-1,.,TGTGCCAGCAGTCTTGGGGGACTCAGGGCCAATGAGCAGTTCTTC,CASSLGGLRANEQFF
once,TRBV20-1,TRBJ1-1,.,TGCAGTGCTACCGACAGTTTACACTTGAACACTGAAGCTTTCTTT,CSATDSLHLNTEAFF
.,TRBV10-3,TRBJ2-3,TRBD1,TGTGCCATCAGTGAGTCGCTACGGACAGGTGGCGCAGATACGCAGTATTTT,CAISESLRTGGADTQYF
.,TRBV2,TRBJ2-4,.,TGTGCCAGCAGTGAGGGAACAGGCCCCCATCAGTACTTC,CASSEGTGPHQYF
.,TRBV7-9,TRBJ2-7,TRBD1,TGTGCCAGCAGCTCGACCGGGACAGGGATTTACGAGCAGTACTTC,CASSSTGTGIYEQYF
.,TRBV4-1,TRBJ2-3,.,TGCGCCAGCAGCCAAAGGACGGTCATCGGCACAGATACGCAGTATTTT,CASSQRTVIGTDTQYF
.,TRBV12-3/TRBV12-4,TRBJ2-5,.,TGTGCCAGCAGTCCCCGACTAGACCAAGAGACCCAGTACTTC,CASSPRLDQETQYF
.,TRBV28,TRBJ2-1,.,TGTGCCAGCAGTTTTCTAGGTAGCTCCTACAATGAGCAGTTCTTC,CASSFLGSSYNEQFF
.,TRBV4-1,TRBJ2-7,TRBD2,TGCGCCAGCAGCCCCCGCGGTGGCGGGGGGACCTACGAGCAGTACTTC,CASSPRGGGGTYEQYF
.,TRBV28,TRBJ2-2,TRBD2,TGTGCCAGCAGTTTATTGCGACTAGCGGGAGACACCGGGGAGCTGTTTTTT,CASSLLRLAGDTGELFF
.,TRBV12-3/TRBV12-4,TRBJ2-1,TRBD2,TGTGCCAGCGCGGCGACTAGCGGGAGGGCCGCGCAGTTCTTC,CASAATSGRAAQFF
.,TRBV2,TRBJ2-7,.,TGTGCCAGCAGTGATGGCAGGGGTGAGCAGTACTTC,CASSDGRGEQYF
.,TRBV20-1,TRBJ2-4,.,TGCAGTGCTAGAGACGGGGGAAACATTCAGTACTTC,CSARDGGNIQYF
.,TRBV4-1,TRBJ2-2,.,TGCGCCAGCAGCCTACATCCGGGAGAGAACACCGGGGAGCTGTTTTTT,CASSLHPGENTGELFF
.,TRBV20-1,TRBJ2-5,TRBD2,TGCAGTGCTAGCCCCATGCGGCTAGCGGGAACCGAGACCCAGTACTTC,CSASPMRLAGTETQYF
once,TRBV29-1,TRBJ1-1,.,TGCAGCGTTGAAAGGAAATCGGGGACACCACGGGCTGAAGCTTTCTTT,CSVERKSGTPRAEAFF
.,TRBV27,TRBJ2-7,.,TGTGCCAGCAGTTACACACTCTTAGGCGAGCAGTACTTC,CASSYTLLGEQYF
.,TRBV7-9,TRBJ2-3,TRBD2,TGTGCCAGCAGCTTATTAAGCGGGACTAGCACAGATACGCAGTATTTT,CASSLLSGTSTDTQYF
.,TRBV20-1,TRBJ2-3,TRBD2,TGCAGTGCTCCTGGACTAGCGGAGTCAGTTGGCAGCTATACGCAGTATTTT,CSAPGLAESVGSYTQYF